A single sample is the source of the 22 T cell receptor beta chains below, sequenced in a study of cytomegalovirus exposure and HLA in healthy donors. The PCR was carried out with 60 Vbeta primers and 13 Jbeta primers. Method: immunoSEQ multiplex PCR; TCRdb's copy keeps in-frame clones and lacks some. The sample consists of 100,000 or so clones, 63% of them appearing once. What was sequenced was PBMCs. The receptors originated from a human donor in good health.

The rearrangement links TRBV10-2 to TRBJ2-1, with D possibly TRBD2 on 6 matching bases. There are 13 residues in the CDR3. CDR1 and CDR2 from the germline V gene are WSHSY and SAAADI. The germline V and J ends were trimmed by 6 bases and 0 bases, with 6 bases remaining between them. CDR3: CASSGSSYNEQFF. The CDR3 bases are TGCGCCAGCAGCGGGAGCTCCTACAATGAGCAGTTCTTC.

CDR3 protein: CASSERSGLHEQYF. CDR3 nucleotide sequence: TGTGCCAGCAGTGAACGTAGCGGGCTCCACGAGCAGTACTTC. This chain connects TRBV25-1 to TRBJ2-5; 7 bases align to TRBD2. With the DNA end fitting TRBJ2-7 better, the J assignment may be wrong. CDR3 length: 14 amino acids. Germline V CDR1 and CDR2: MGHDK, SYGVNS.

This clone was found a few times. The gene calls are TRBV5-5 and TRBJ2-7, with 9 bases that match TRBD1. V lost 5 bases to trimming and J lost 3 bases; unmatched junction nucleotides: 18. CDR1 and CDR2 (germline): SGHKS, YYEKEE (reference sequence). The CDR3 covers 18 residues. CDR3 in DNA: TGTGCCAGCAGGCCCGGGACAGGGTTGAGGGGTTGTCGCTACGAGCAGTACTTC. Protein product: CASRPGTGLRGCRYEQYF.

The V gene is TRBV28, the J gene TRBJ1-5; a weak D match, TRBD1 (6 bases). Trimming took 3 bases from V and 7 from J, leaving 13 bases between them. Looked up from germline, CDR1 is MDHEN and CDR2 is SYDVKM. The CDR3 has 14 amino acids. CDR3 sequence reads: CASSFRPGVQPQHF. CDR3 bases: TGTGCCAGCAGTTTCCGGCCAGGGGTACAGCCCCAGCATTTT.

This chain links TRBV9 with TRBJ2-3; TRBD2 agrees at 9 bases. The germline gives CDR1 SGDLS, CDR2 YYNGEE. There are 16 residues in the CDR3. The V segment lost 3 bases and the J segment 6 bases; nucleotides outside the gene matches: 11. CDR3 sequence reads: CASSGLNSGSWDTQYF. CDR3 nucleotides: TGTGCCAGCAGCGGTTTGAATAGCGGGAGTTGGGATACGCAGTATTTT.

V usage is TRBV27 and J usage is TRBJ2-7; 11 positions match TRBD2. The CDR3 loop spans 19 amino acids. V was pared by 5 bases and J by 5 bases, with 20 bases of the junction left unmatched. From germline, CDR1 is MNHEY and CDR2 SMNVEV (reference sequence). CDR3 amino acids: CASSRLPSPLAGVLNEQYF. The DNA of the CDR3 is TGTGCCAGCAGTCGCCTACCCTCTCCACTAGCGGGAGTTTTAAACGAGCAGTACTTC.

The CDR3 reads CASRDRQIGYGYTF. CDR3 sequence (DNA): TGTGCCAGCAGAGATCGACAGATAGGTTATGGCTACACCTTC. This chain joins TRBV27 and TRBJ1-2, with D perhaps matching TRBD1 (5 bases). The V and J ends lost 6 bases and 5 bases respectively, with 16 bases between them. CDR1 is MNHEY and CDR2 is SMNVEV in the germline V gene (reference sequence). The length of the CDR3 is 14 residues.

The rearrangement uses TRBV29-1 and TRBJ1-1; 9 bases are shared with TRBD1. After removal of 5 bases from V and 3 bases from J, the junction contained 1 base not matched to a gene. From germline, CDR1 is SQVTM and CDR2 ANQGSEA. CDR3 size: 12 residues. The CDR3 sequence is CSVRTGDTEAFF. The CDR3 DNA reads TGCAGCGTTCGGACAGGGGACACTGAAGCTTTCTTT.

The chain carries TRBV5-1 and TRBJ1-2; D might be TRBD1 (5 bases). The CDR3 is made up of 14 amino acids. Germline CDR1 and CDR2: SGHRS and YFSETQ. Trimming stripped 4 bases from V and 5 bases from J, with 15 bases between. The CDR3 reads CASSQAGEGYGYTF. Written as DNA, the CDR3 is TGCGCCAGCAGCCAGGCGGGGGAAGGGTATGGCTACACCTTC.

The table lists this clone with a few counts. The V gene is TRBV11-2, the J gene TRBJ2-7; 8 positions agree with TRBD1. V lost 6 bases, J lost 5 bases, and 9 bases stayed unmatched. Per germline, CDR1 SGHAT and CDR2 FQNNGV. CDR3 length equals 14 residues. CDR3 bases: TGTGCCAGCAGAAAAACAGGGGGGAGCCACGAGCAGTACTTC. Amino acid sequence: CASRKTGGSHEQYF.

The chain combines TRBV28 with TRBJ1-2; maybe TRBD1 (6 bases). Germline V CDR1 and CDR2: MDHEN, SYDVKM. V gave up 1 base and J gave up 5 bases, with 11 bases separating them. The CDR3 covers 14 residues. The CDR3 coding sequence is TGTGCCAGCAGTTTATTACAGGGCCCGTATGGCTACACCTTC. Its protein product is CASSLLQGPYGYTF.

CDR3 bases: TGTGCTAGTGGTTTGCTCGGGCAGCCCCAGCATTTT. This translates into CASGLLGQPQHF. The rearrangement joins TRBV12-5 to TRBJ1-5, with D unclear. V was cut by 2 bases and J by 7 bases, with 6 bases left in between. This CDR3 contains 12 residues. Germline CDR1 reads LGHNT; CDR2 reads FRNRAP.

The rearrangement uses TRBV30 and TRBJ2-1; 7 bases are a match to TRBD1. The V gene's germline CDR1 is GTSNPN and CDR2 SVGIG (reference sequence). The CDR3 length is 14 residues. V gave up 5 bases and J gave up 9 bases; unmatched junction bases: 13. CDR3 protein: CAWDKRGLGREQFF. The CDR3 bases are TGTGCCTGGGACAAAAGGGGGCTTGGACGTGAGCAGTTCTTC. The variable domain in full, with the rest retrieved from reference TRBV30 and TRBJ2-1, is SQTIHQWPATLVQPVGSPLSLECTVEGTSNPNLYWYRQAAGRGLQLLFYSVGIGQISSEVPQNLSASRPQDRQFILSSKKLLLSDSGFYLCAWDKRGLGREQFFGPGTRLTVL.

The chain combines TRBV19 with TRBJ1-4; 10 bases map to TRBD1. CDR3 length: 15 amino acids. CDR1 and CDR2 from the germline V gene are LNHDA and SQIVND (reference sequence). V lost 4 bases and J lost 7; bases outside the gene matches: 6. The chain's CDR3 is CASSTRQGAGEKLFF. For the CDR3, the DNA is TGTGCCAGTAGTACCCGACAGGGGGCAGGTGAAAAACTGTTTTTT.

This chain uses TRBV5-1 with TRBJ2-6; the D gene is possibly TRBD2 (6 bases). The CDR3 spans 15 residues. Germline V gene data show CDR1 as SGHRS and CDR2 as YFSETQ. The V end was cut by 3 bases, the J end by 0 bases, with 7 bases between. The CDR3 sequence: CASSSGSSGANVLTF. CDR3 nucleotide sequence: TGCGCCAGCAGCTCCGGGAGCTCTGGGGCCAACGTCCTGACTTTC.

This clone was counted only a few times. The chain links TRBV28 to TRBJ1-4; unclear D gene. V was clipped by 3 bases and J by 0 bases, with 17 bases between them. Germline V CDR1 and CDR2: MDHEN, SYDVKM. The CDR3 has 18 amino acids. The CDR3 DNA reads as TGTGCCAGCAGTTTGGGCAGAGAGATACGAACAACTAATGAAAAACTGTTTTTT. Its protein is CASSLGREIRTTNEKLFF. The full variable domain, its missing parts supplied by reference TRBV28 and TRBJ1-4, is DVKVTQSSRYLVKRTGEKVFLECVQDMDHENMFWYRQDPGLGLRLIYFSYDVKMKEKGDIPEGYSVSREKKERFSLILESASTNQTSMYLCASSLGREIRTTNEKLFFGSGTQLSVL.

This chain joins TRBV19 and TRBJ2-7; tentatively, D is TRBD1 (5 bases). The V and J ends lost 3 bases and 1 base respectively, with 10 bases between them. CDR3 size: 14 residues. Germline V gives CDR1 LNHDA, CDR2 SQIVND (reference sequence). In DNA form, the CDR3 reads TGTGCCAGTAGTATGAAGGGGCCATCCTACGAGCAGTACTTC. Protein product: CASSMKGPSYEQYF.

This clone has only a few counts. The chain has TRBV19 and TRBJ1-2, with 9 bases that match TRBD1. The germline V gene encodes CDR1 LNHDA and CDR2 SQIVND (reference sequence). Trimming removed 3 bases from V and 7 bases from J; junction bases left unmatched: 9. This CDR3 is built from 15 residues. DNA of the CDR3: TGTGCCAGTAGTATGGCCCACAGGGGGCTATTTGGCTACACCTTC. This gives the protein CASSMAHRGLFGYTF. Full variable domain (remainder filled in from reference TRBV19 and TRBJ1-2): DGGITQSPKYLFRKEGQNVTLSCEQNLNHDAMYWYRQDPGQGLRLIYYSQIVNDFQKGDIAEGYSVSREKKESFPLTVTSAQKNPTAFYLCASSMAHRGLFGYTFGSGTRLTVV.

The chain carries TRBV6-7 and TRBJ2-7, with a possible D match to TRBD2 (5 bases). TRBV6-7 carries the ORF label, with uncertain function. The CDR3 consists of 18 residues. V lost 0 bases, J lost 5 bases, and 23 bases lay in between. This CDR3 reads CASSYSVLAPGGPDEQYF. The CDR3 region has the DNA TGTGCCAGCAGTTACTCCGTGTTAGCGCCCGGAGGTCCGGACGAGCAGTACTTC.

A few counts support this clone. This chain joins TRBV5-4 and TRBJ2-7, with 9 positions matching TRBD2. Trimming took 4 bases from V and 6 from J; bases not matched to a gene: 8. CDR1 and CDR2 (germline): SGHNT, YYREEE (reference sequence). The CDR3 has 14 residues. This CDR3 is CASSTVAGDSEQYF. The CDR3 nucleotides are TGTGCCAGCAGCACAGTAGCGGGAGACTCCGAGCAGTACTTC.

The J gene is TRBJ2-2, the V gene TRBV7-6; TRBD2 matches at 7 bases. CDR1 and CDR2 (germline): SGHVS, FNYEAQ. Losses at the gene ends were 3 bases for V and 5 bases for J; bases not matched to a gene: 6. CDR3 length: 15 residues. The CDR3 loop reads CASSLRLAETGELFF. DNA of the CDR3: TGTGCCAGCAGCTTGCGACTAGCAGAAACCGGGGAGCTGTTTTTT.

In its sample, this clone was seen a few times. The rearrangement joins TRBV10-2 to TRBJ2-3; D remains unclear. Germline V CDR1 and CDR2: WSHSY, SAAADI. V was shortened by 8 bases and J by 7 bases, with 16 bases between the two germline ends. The CDR3 runs to 13 residues. The CDR3 protein is CASLASPGHTQYF. CDR3 bases: TGCGCCAGCCTCGCCTCCCCTGGCCATACGCAGTATTTT.